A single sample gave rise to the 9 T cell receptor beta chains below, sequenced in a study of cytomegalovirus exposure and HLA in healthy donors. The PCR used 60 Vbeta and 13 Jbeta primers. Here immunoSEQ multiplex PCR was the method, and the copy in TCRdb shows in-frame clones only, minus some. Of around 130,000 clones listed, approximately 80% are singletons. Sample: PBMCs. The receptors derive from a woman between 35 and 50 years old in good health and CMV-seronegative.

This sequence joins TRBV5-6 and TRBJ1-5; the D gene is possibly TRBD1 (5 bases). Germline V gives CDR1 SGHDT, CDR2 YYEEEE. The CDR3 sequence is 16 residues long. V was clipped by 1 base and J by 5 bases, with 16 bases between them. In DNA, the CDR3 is TGTGCCAGCAGCTTGTGGGCAGCGGGGGATCATCAGCCCCAGCATTTT. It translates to CASSLWAAGDHQPQHF.

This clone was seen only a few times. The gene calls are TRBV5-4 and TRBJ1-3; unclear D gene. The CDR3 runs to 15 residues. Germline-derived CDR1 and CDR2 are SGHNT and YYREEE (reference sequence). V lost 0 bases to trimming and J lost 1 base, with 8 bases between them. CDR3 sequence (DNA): TGTGCCAGCAGCTTGGGGGGAGATTCTGGAAACACCATATATTTT. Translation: CASSLGGDSGNTIYF.

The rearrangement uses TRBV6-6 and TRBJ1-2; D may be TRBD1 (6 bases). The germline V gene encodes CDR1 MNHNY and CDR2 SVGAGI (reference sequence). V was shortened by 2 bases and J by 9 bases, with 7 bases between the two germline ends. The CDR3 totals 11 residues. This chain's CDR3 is CASSYQGRYTF. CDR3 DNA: TGTGCCAGCAGTTACCAGGGGCGCTACACCTTC.

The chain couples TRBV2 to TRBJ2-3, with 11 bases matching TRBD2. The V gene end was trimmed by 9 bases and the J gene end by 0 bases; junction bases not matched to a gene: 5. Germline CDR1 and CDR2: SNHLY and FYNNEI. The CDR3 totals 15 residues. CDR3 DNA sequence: TGTGCCAGGGCTAGCGGGGGGACTAGCACAGATACGCAGTATTTT. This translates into CARASGGTSTDTQYF.

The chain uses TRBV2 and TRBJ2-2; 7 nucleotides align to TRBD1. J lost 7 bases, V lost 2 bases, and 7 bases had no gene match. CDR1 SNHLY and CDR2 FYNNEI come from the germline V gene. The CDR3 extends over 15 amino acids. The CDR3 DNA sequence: TGTGCCAGCAGTGAACCGACTACAGGGGTCGGGGAGCTGTTTTTT. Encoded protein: CASSEPTTGVGELFF.

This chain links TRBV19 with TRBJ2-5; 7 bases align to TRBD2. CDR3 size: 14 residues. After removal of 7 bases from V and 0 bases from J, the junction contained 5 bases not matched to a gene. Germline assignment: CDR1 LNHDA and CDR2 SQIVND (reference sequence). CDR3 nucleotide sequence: TGTGCCAGTACCGTGGGGGGGGACCAAGAGACCCAGTACTTC. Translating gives CASTVGGDQETQYF. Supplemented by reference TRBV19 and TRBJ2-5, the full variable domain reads DGGITQSPKYLFRKEGQNVTLSCEQNLNHDAMYWYRQDPGQGLRLIYYSQIVNDFQKGDIAEGYSVSREKKESFPLTVTSAQKNPTAFYLCASTVGGDQETQYFGPGTRLLVL.

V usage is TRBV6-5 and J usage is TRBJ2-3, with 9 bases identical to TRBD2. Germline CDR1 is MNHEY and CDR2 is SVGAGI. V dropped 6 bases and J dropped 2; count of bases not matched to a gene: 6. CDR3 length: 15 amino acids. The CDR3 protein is CASRTSGRFTDTQYF. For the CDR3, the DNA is TGTGCCAGCAGGACTAGCGGACGCTTCACAGATACGCAGTATTTT.

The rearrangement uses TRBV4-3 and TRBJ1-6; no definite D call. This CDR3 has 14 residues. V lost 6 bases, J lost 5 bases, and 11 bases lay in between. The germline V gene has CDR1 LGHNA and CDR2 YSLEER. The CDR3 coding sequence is TGCGCCAGCAGTTGGGCAGAAAATAATTCACCCCTCCACTTT. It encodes CASSWAENNSPLHF.

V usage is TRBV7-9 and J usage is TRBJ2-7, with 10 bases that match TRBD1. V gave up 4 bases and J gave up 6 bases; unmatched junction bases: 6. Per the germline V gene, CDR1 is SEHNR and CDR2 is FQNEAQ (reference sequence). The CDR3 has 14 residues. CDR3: CASSSRDRGREQYF. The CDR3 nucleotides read TGTGCCAGCAGCTCCCGGGACAGGGGACGCGAGCAGTACTTC.